This T cell receptor beta chain derives from a study of Graves' ophthalmopathy and Graves' hyperthyroidism (dated by TCRdb to the late 2010s). Study-wide context: Peripheral blood was collected at initial diagnosis, before any treatment. To explore V-J signatures that separate ophthalmopathy from hyperthyroidism, a discovery set of about 96 patients was enrolled, consisting of about 43 with ophthalmopathy and about 60 with stable hyperthyroidism. The independent validation cohort included approximately 19 hyperthyroidism patients plus 17 patients who later progressed from hyperthyroidism to ophthalmopathy. In total, around 130 blood samples were TCR-sequenced: 40 to 45 ophthalmopathy, some 75 hyperthyroidism and around 17 hyperthyroidism-to-ophthalmopathy patients. Following sample collection, hyperthyroidism patients were given methimazole at a starting dose of 30 mg daily, and ophthalmopathy patients were given high-dose intravenous methylprednisolone. In over 5 hyperthyroidism patients, the T-cell repertoires found in thyroid tissue were compared with those found in blood. TCR beta repertoire signatures were used to distinguish Graves' ophthalmopathy from Graves' hyperthyroidism and to predict progression to ophthalmopathy.

TCR beta CDR3 regions were amplified from RNA transcripts for repertoire sequencing. A first-round RT-PCR used HTBI primers with the Qiagen OneStep RT-PCR kit, followed by a second-round multiplex PCR, size selection and purification. Libraries were sequenced paired-end with 100 bp reads on an Illumina HiSeq2000. The original pipeline was this. Reads were processed with SOAPnuke, discarding reads with adapters, uncalled bases, mean Phred below 15, or no exact constant-primer or identifier match. COPE v1.2.5 was used to merge high-quality paired reads. Unique nucleotide sequences were defined as clonotypes and aligned to IMGT TRB V, D and J references using MiTCR v1.1. Analysis was restricted to V-J combinations with a frequency above 0.0001, which covered about 99% of repertoires. A TCR clonal expansion and chaos score per V-J combination was defined as the ratio of F50 clonal expansion to chaos observed in the TCRdist matrix. Welch's t-statistics and random forest were used to reduce features to about a dozen V-J combinations, which were fed into a naive Bayes classifier. The similarity between thyroid and blood repertoires was quantified using the Morisita-Horn index. The public reads were reprocessed in TCRdb via fastp at Q25 and MiXCR, keeping in-frame beta chains. Rows with a matching CDR3 protein are joined into one entry that keeps the most common DNA and genes. The V and J calls follow TCRdb's processing rather than the paper's. A total of some 350,000 distinct CDR3 sequences appear in this sample, approximately 18% of them only once. The ten largest clones capture roughly 2.3% of the sample.

Hyperthyroidism was considered stable if no progression to ophthalmopathy occurred within 18 months of follow-up. Hyperthyroidism patients were newly diagnosed, with disease duration under 2 months, and aged 18 to 65 years. Patients with other autoimmune diseases, uncontrolled infections, pregnancy or lactation were excluded. Clinical symptoms, serum thyroxine, TRAb, thyroid ultrasound and orbital computed tomography formed the basis of the diagnosis. PBMCs were isolated from about 10 ml of fresh peripheral blood by Ficoll-Paque density gradient centrifugation. Trizol reagent was used to extract the total RNA, and its quality was then checked on an Agilent 2100 Bioanalyzer. In its sample, this clonotype was seen many times. Its binding antigen is unknown. Base qualities are not recorded, but no much larger clone differs from it by a single base. On the study overall, not on this receptor specifically: In validation, the model predicted ophthalmopathy progression with about 71% sensitivity and roughly 72% specificity; roughly 11 predicted patients were CT-confirmed with GO in a median of about 7.1 months. No statistical method was used to predetermine the sample size, and group allocation was not hidden from the investigators. Most of the expanded thyroid clonotypes with a frequency above 0.001 were also detected in blood, and it was suggested that the thyroid immune response may be reflected by blood repertoires. Ophthalmopathy was separated from stable hyperthyroidism by the 13-signature model with around 88% sensitivity and less than 82% specificity in cross-validation and with 80%/75% in the test set.

The germline ends are 19 bases apart after V is trimmed by 5 bases and J by 3 bases. Measured from the cysteine to the phenylalanine, the CDR3 is 16 residues long. Only the CDR3 part of the read is kept: 48 bases, read in frame from the first base. The germline V gene sets CDR1 to MDHEN and CDR2 to SYDVKM. This sequence was found in an adult woman with stable Graves' hyperthyroidism. The chain joins TRBV28 to TRBJ1-1; the D gene remains uncertain. Sequencing used peripheral blood. The CDR3 reads CASSATEQSWDTEAFF. The DNA sequence is as follows: TGTGCCAGCAGTGCAACCGAACAAAGCTGGGACACTGAAGCTTTCTTT.